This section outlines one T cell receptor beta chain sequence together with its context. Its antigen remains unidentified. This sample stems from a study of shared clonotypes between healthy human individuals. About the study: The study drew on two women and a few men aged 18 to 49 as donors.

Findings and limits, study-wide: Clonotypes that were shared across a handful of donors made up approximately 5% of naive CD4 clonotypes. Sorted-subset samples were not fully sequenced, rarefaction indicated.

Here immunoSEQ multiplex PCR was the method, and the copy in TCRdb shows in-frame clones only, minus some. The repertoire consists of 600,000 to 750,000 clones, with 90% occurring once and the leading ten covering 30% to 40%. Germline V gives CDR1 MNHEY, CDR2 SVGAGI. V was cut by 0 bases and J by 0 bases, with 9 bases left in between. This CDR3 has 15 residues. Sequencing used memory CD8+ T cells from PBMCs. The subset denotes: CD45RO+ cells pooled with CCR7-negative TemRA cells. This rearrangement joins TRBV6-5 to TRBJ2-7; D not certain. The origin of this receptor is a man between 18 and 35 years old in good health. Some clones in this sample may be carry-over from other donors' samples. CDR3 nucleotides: TGTGCCAGCAGTTACTCGCCAGGAGACTCCTACGAGCAGTACTTC. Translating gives CASSYSPGDSYEQYF.